These T cell receptor beta chains were read from a single sample in a study of breast tumors, draining lymph nodes, adjacent tissues. One entry per CDR3 protein, called by TCRdb with MiXCR from the multiplex PCR reads. Of about 230,000 distinct CDR3 sequences in the sample, approximately 31% were seen once. Sequenced sample: axillary lymph node tissue. The receptor source for this set is a female donor with breast cancer. Some clones in this sample may be carry-over from other donors' samples. Each CDR3 is given with its conserved first and last residue. The D gene is left open where the match is weak. Clone size is shown for a subset of rows, as once, few, many or a class of expanded clone.

CDR3 protein,CDR3 DNA,V gene,D gene,J gene,clone size
CAWSVSVNTEAFF,TGTGCCTGGAGTGTAAGTGTAAACACTGAAGCTTTCTTT,TRBV30,.,TRBJ1-1,.
CASSPRQGMSTGELFF,TGTGCCAGTAGTCCCCGACAGGGTATGAGCACCGGGGAGCTGTTTTTT,TRBV19,TRBD1,TRBJ2-2,many
CSASISPSGTVF,TGTAGTGCTAGCATTAGCCCGTCCGGGACGGTCTTC,TRBV20-1,.,TRBJ2-1,.
CASSQDWDSSYEQYF,TGTGCCAGCAGCCAAGACTGGGACAGCTCCTACGAGCAGTACTTC,TRBV4-2,TRBD1,TRBJ2-7,many
CASSQGNIQGMNSPLHF,TGTGCCAGCAGCCAAGGCAATATACAGGGGATGAATTCACCCCTCCACTTT,TRBV3-1,TRBD1,TRBJ1-6,many
CASGDPNQPQHF,TGTGCCAGCGGGGATCCCAATCAGCCCCAGCATTTT,TRBV6-2/TRBV6-3,.,TRBJ1-5,many
CSASWPGSIFEQYF,TGCAGTGCTAGTTGGCCAGGGAGCATATTCGAGCAGTACTTC,TRBV20-1,.,TRBJ2-7,many
CASSVGRVNTEAFF,TGTGCCAGTAGTGTGGGCAGGGTAAACACTGAAGCTTTCTTT,TRBV19,.,TRBJ1-1,.
CASSLGTYEKLFF,TGTGCCAGCAGCCTAGGAACCTATGAAAAACTGTTTTTT,TRBV5-4,.,TRBJ1-4,.
CATPWGSSYEQYF,TGTGCCACCCCTTGGGGTTCCTCCTACGAGCAGTACTTC,TRBV5-6,.,TRBJ2-7,once